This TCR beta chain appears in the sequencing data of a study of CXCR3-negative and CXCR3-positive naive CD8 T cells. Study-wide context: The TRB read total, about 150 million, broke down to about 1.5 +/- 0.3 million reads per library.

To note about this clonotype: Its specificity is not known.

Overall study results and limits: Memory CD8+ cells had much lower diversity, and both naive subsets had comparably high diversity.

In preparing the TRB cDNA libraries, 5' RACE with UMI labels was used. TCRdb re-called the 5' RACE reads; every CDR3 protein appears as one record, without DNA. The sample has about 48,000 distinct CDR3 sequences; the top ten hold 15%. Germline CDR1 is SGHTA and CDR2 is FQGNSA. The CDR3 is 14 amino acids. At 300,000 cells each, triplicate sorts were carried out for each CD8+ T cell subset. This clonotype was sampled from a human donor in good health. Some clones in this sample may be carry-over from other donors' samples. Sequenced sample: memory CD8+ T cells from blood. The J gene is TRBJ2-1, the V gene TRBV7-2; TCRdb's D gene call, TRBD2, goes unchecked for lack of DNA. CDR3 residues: CASIPGLGYNEQFF.